Given below is one TCR beta chain in context. Its antigen is unidentified. The CDR3 is 16 residues long. In germline, CDR1 is SNHLY, CDR2 FYNNEI. The ends were cut back, 7 bases at V and 0 bases at J, with 18 bases in the middle. Samples came from healthy bone marrow donors. PCR employed 60 Vbeta and 13 Jbeta primers. Here immunoSEQ multiplex PCR was the method, and the copy in TCRdb shows in-frame clones only, minus some. The data show about 160,000 clones, about four fifths seen once. The data derive from a study of cytomegalovirus exposure and HLA in healthy donors. Notes on the study in general: Among the most significant clusters, several appeared linked to common viral pathogens in a later analysis. Later analysis reportedly placed an Asian-associated ancestry cluster below the roughly 690-donor mean in N-insertions. Reported results showed that the classifier diagnosed cytomegalovirus status with high specificity and sensitivity.

This TCR was recovered from a woman in her 50s in good health and CMV-seronegative. The genes are TRBV2 and TRBJ2-5; a weak D match, TRBD2 (6 bases). Input material: PBMCs. CDR3 coding DNA: TGTGCCAGCAAATTCGGCCGGGGACTGTACCAAGAGACCCAGTACTTC. This encodes CASKFGRGLYQETQYF. Together with reference TRBV2 and TRBJ2-5, the CDR3 gives the full variable domain: EPEVTQTPSHQVTQMGQEVILRCVPISNHLYFYWYRQILGQKVEFLVSFYNNEISEKSEIFDDQFSVERPDGSNFTLKIRSTKLEDSAMYFCASKFGRGLYQETQYFGPGTRLLVL.